This T cell receptor beta chain was found in a study of T-cell memory formation after mild COVID-19. This clonotype occurred a few times. In TCRdb, the 5' RACE reads were re-called with MiXCR into one record per CDR3 protein. The data contain 110,000 to 150,000 distinct CDR3 sequences, around 14% of them singletons. Germline CDR1 reads MGHRA; CDR2 reads YSYEKL. The CDR3 is 16 residues long. V trimming: 0 bases; J trimming: 4 bases; junction bases outside the gene matches: 5. The source is an adult woman who had mild COVID-19 (a few samples of this study predate the infection). Cell type and time point are not known. Sample: PBMCs or a T cell subset sorted from them (not recorded which). V and J are TRBV4-1 and TRBJ1-5; 8 nucleotides match TRBD1. The CDR3 nucleotides are TGCGCCAGCAGCCAAGAACCGGGACAGGTAAATCAGCCCCAGCATTTT. It translates to CASSQEPGQVNQPQHF.